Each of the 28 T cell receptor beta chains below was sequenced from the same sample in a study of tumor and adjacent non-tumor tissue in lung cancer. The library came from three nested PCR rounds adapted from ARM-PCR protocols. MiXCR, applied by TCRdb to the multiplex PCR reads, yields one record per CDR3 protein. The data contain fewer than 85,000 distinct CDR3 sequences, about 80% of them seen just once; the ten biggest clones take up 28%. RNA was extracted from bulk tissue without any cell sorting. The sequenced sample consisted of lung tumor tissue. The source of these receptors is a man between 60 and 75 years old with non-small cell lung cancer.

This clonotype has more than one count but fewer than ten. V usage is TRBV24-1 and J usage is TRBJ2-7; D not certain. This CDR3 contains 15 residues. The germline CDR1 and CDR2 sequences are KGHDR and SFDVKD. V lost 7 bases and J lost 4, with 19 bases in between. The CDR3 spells CATRVFRIMGYEQYF. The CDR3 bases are TGTGCCACCAGGGTATTTAGGATCATGGGGTACGAGCAGTACTTC.

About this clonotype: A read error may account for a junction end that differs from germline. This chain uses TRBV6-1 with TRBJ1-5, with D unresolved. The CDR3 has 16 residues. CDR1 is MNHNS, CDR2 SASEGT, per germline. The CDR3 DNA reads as TGTGCCAGCAGTCCCTCGATGTTCAATAGCAATCAGCCCCAGCAATTT. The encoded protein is CASSPSMFNSNQPQQF.

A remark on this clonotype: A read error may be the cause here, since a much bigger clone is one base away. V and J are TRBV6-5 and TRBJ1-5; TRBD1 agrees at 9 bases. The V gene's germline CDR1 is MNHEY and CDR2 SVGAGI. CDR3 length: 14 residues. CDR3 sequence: CVSRRTGDNQPQHF. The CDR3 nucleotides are TGTGTCAGCAGACGGACAGGGGACAATCAGCCCCAGCATTTT.

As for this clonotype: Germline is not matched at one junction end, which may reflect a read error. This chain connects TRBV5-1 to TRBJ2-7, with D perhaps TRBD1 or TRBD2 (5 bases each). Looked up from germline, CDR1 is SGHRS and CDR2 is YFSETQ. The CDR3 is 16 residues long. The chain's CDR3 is CASSPTPGPQSYEEYF. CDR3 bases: TGCGCCAGCAGCCCCACCCCGGGACCGCAATCCTACGAGGAGTACTTC.

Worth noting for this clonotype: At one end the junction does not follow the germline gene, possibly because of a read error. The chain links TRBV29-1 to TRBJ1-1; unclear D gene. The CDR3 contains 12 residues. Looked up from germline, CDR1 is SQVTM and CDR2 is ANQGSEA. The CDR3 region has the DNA TGCAGTGCCTACATGACTCGGACTGAAGCTCTCTTT. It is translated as CSAYMTRTEALF.

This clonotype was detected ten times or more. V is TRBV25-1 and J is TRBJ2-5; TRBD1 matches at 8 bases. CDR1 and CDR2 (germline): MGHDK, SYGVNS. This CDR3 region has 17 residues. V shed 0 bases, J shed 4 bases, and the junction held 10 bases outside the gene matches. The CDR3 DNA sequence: TGTGCCAGCAGTGAATATGGACAGGGTGCGCCGTTAGAGACCCAGTACTTC. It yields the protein CASSEYGQGAPLETQYF.

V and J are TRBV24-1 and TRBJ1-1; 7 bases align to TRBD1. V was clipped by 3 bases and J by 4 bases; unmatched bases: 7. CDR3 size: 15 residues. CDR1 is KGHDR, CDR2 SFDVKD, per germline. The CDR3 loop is CATSDEGAEGTEAFF. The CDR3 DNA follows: TGTGCCACCAGTGATGAGGGGGCGGAGGGCACTGAAGCTTTCTTT.

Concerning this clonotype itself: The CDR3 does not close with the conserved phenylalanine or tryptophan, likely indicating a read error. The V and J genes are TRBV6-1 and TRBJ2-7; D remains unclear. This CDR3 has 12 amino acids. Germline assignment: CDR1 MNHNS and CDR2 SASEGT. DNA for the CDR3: TGTGCCTGCAGTGACAAGGTCGGCGAGCAGTACTCC. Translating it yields CACSDKVGEQYS.

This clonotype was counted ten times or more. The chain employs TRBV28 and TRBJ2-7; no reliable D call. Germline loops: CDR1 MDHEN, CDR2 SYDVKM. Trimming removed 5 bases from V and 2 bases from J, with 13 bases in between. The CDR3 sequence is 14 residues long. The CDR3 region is CASSAPRVPYEQYF. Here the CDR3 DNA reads TGTGCCAGCAGTGCCCCAAGGGTTCCCTACGAGCAGTACTTC.

The CDR3 region is CVSSFVSNTYEQYF. The CDR3 DNA follows: TGTGTCAGTAGCTTTGTCTCCAACACCTACGAGCAGTACTTC. The genes are TRBV11-1 and TRBJ2-7; D is unclear. There are 14 residues in the CDR3. Germline CDR1 SGHAT, CDR2 FQDESV (reference sequence).

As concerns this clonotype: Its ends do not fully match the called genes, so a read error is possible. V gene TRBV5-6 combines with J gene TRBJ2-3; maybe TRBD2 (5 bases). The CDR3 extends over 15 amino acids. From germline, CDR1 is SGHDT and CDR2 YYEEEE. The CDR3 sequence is CASNSAGGSTDKQYF. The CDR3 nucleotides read TGTGCCAGCAACTCCGCCGGAGGAAGCACAGATAAGCAGTATTTT.

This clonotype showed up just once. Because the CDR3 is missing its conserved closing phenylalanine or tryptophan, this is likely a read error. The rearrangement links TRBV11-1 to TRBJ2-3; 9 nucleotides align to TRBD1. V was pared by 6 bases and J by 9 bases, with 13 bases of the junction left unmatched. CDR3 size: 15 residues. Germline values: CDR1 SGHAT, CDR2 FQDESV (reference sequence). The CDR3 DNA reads TGTGCCAGCAGTCCCGGGACAGGGTTCACAGGCACGCAGTATTCT. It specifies CASSPGTGFTGTQYS.

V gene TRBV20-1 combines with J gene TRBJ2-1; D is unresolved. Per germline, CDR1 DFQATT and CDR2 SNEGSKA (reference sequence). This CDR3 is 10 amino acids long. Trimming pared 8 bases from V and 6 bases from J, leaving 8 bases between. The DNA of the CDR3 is TGCAGTACTATCGGCAATGAGCAGTTCTTC. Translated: CSTIGNEQFF.

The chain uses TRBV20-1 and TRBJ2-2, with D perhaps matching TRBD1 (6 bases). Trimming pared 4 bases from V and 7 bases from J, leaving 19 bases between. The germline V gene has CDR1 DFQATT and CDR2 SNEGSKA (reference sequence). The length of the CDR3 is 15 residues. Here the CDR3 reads CSATRRQEVSGELFF. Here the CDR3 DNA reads TGCAGTGCTACACGAAGACAGGAAGTAAGCGGGGAGCTGTTTTTT.

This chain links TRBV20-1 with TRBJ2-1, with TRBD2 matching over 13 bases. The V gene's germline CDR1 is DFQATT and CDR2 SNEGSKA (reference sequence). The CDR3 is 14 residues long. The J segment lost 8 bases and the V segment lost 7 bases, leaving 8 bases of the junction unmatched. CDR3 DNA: TGCAGTGATATAGGACTAGCGGGAGAACATGAGCAGTTCTTC. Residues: CSDIGLAGEHEQFF.

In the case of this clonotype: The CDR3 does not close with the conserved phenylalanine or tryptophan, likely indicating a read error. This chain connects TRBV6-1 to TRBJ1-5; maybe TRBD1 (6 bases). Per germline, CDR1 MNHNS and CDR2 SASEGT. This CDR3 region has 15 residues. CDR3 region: CVSSEGGGLNQPQHY. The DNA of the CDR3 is TGTGTCAGCAGTGAAGGGGGAGGTCTCAATCAGCCCCAGCATTAT.

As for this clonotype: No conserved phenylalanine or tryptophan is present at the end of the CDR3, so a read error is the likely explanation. The DNA of the CDR3 is TGTGCCAACAGTTTCAGAACTAGCGGTCGGAGTTACGGCAATGAGCAGTTCTTG. Protein: CANSFRTSGRSYGNEQFL. The J gene is TRBJ2-1, the V gene TRBV12-3 or TRBV12-4, with 8 nucleotides matching TRBD2. CDR3 length equals 18 residues.

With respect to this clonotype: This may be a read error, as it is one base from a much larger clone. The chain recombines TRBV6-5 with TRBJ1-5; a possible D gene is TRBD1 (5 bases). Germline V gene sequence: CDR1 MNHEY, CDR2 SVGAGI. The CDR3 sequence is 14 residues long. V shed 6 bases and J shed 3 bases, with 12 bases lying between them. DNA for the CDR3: TGTGCCAGCAGACGGACATGGGACAATCAGCCCCAGCATTTT. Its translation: CASRRTWDNQPQHF.

The CDR3 reads CASSHSGLAGVNEQFF. For the CDR3, the DNA is TGTGCCAGCAGTCACTCCGGACTAGCGGGAGTTAATGAGCAGTTCTTC. The V and J genes are TRBV2 and TRBJ2-1; TRBD2 aligns across 13 bases. Looked up from germline, CDR1 is SNHLY and CDR2 is FYNNEI. Losses at the gene ends were 5 bases for V and 7 bases for J; bases not matched to a gene: 8. This CDR3 comprises 16 residues.

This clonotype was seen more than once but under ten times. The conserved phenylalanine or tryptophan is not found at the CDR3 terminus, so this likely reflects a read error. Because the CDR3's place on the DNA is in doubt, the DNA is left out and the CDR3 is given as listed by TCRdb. The CDR3 region is CSVDLGEGANVLNL. The V and J genes are TRBV29-1 and TRBJ2-6; the listed D gene, TRBD1, was not tested against the DNA. Both ends counted, the CDR3 spans 14 residues. Germline assignment: CDR1 SQVTM and CDR2 ANQGSEA.

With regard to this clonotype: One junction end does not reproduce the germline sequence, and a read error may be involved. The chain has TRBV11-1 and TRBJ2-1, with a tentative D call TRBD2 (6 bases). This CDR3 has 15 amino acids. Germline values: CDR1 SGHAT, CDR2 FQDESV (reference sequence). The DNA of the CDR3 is TGTGCCAGCAGCCTAGAACTAGCTAGTGACAATGAGCAGCTCTTC. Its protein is CASSLELASDNEQLF.

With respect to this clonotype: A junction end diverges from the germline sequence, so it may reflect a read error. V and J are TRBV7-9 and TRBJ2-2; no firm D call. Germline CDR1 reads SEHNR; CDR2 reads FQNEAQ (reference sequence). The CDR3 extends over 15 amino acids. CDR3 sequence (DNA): TGTGCCAGCGGCTTAGCCGTTACTAACACCGGGGAGCTGTTTTTT. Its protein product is CASGLAVTNTGELFF. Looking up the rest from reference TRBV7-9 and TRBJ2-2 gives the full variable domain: DTGVSQNPRHKITKRGQNVTFRCDPISEHNRLYWYRQTLGQGPEFLTYFQNEAQLEKSRLLSDRFSAERPKGSFSTLEIQRTEQGDSAMYLCASGLAVTNTGELFFGEGSRLTVL.

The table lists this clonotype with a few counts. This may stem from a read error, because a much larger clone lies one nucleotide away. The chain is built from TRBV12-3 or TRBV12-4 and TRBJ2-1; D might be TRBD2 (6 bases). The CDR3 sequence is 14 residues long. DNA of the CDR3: TGTACCAGCAGTTTAGTGCTAGCGTACAATGAGCAGTTCTTC. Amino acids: CTSSLVLAYNEQFF.

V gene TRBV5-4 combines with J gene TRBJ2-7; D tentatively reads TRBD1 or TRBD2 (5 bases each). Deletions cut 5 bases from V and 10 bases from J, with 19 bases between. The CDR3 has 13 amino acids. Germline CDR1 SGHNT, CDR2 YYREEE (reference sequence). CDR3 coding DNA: TGTGCCAGCAGTGGGATGTCGGTGGGGGACCAGTACTTC. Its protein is CASSGMSVGDQYF.

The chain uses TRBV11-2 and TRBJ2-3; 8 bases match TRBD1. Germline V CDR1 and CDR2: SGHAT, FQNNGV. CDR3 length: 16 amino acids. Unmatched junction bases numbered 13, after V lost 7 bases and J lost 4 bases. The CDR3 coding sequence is TGTGCCAGCAACTTGCAGGGGGCGCAGGTGTCAGATACGCAGTATTTT. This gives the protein CASNLQGAQVSDTQYF.

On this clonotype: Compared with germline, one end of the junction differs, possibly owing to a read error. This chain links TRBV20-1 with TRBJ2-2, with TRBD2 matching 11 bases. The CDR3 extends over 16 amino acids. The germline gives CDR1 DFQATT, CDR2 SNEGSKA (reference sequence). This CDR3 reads CNATLAGGLETGELFF. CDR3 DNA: TGCAATGCTACTTTAGCGGGAGGGTTGGAGACCGGGGAGCTGTTTTTT.

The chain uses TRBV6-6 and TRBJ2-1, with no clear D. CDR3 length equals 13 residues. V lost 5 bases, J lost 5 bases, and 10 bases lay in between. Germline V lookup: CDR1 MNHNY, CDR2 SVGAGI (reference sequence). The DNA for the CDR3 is TGTGCCAGCAGTAATGACTTCGACAATGAGCAGTTCTTC. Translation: CASSNDFDNEQFF.

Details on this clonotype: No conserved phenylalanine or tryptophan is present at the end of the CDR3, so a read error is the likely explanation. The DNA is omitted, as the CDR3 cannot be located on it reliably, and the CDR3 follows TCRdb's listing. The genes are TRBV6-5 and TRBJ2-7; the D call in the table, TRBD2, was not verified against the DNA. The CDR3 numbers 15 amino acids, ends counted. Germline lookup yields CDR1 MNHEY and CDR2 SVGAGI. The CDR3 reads CASCYSRRETDEPYS.